Shown below are 15 T cell receptor beta chains from a single sample sequenced in a study of Graves' ophthalmopathy and Graves' hyperthyroidism. TCR beta CDR3 regions were amplified from RNA transcripts. Second-round multiplex PCR followed a first-round RT-PCR using HTBI primers. MiXCR was run by TCRdb on the multiplex PCR reads, yielding one entry per CDR3 protein. Altogether 740,000 or so distinct CDR3 sequences are present, 40% being singletons, with the ten largest covering approximately 46%. What was sequenced was peripheral blood. The receptors come from an adult man with Graves' ophthalmopathy.

On this clonotype: Likely a read error: the CDR3 ends without its conserved phenylalanine or tryptophan. No DNA is shown, since the ends of the CDR3 on it are uncertain; the CDR3 is the one TCRdb lists. The rearrangement uses TRBV25-1 and TRBJ2-2; the table's TRBD1 call for D was not verified on the DNA. Germline V gives CDR1 MGHDK, CDR2 SYGVNS. The CDR3 sequence runs 9 residues, both termini included. CDR3 sequence reads: CASSVYRGV.

This clonotype came up many times. The chain employs TRBV19 and TRBJ1-2, with no clear D. The V end was cut by 3 bases, the J end by 1 base, with 12 bases between. This CDR3 has 15 amino acids. CDR1 and CDR2 from the germline V gene are LNHDA and SQIVND (reference sequence). CDR3 DNA sequence: TGTGCCAGTAGTATCAGTGGTGGATTTAACTATGGCTACACCTTC. The encoded protein is CASSISGGFNYGYTF.

The gene calls are TRBV20-1 and TRBJ1-5, with D unclear. Trimming removed 0 bases from V and 7 bases from J, with 10 bases in between. The V gene's germline CDR1 is DFQATT and CDR2 SNEGSKA (reference sequence). This CDR3 has 13 amino acids. The CDR3 nucleotides are TGCAGTGCTAGAGATGAGCAGCTACAGCCCCAGCATTTT. This gives the protein CSARDEQLQPQHF.

This clonotype came up a few times. This chain links TRBV4-1 with TRBJ2-7; 8 bases agree with TRBD1. With 0 bases clipped from V and 7 bases from J, the junction kept 8 bases outside the gene matches. Germline assignment: CDR1 MGHRA and CDR2 YSYEKL. CDR3 length: 15 amino acids. CDR3: CASSQEDRAEWEQYF. DNA for the CDR3: TGCGCCAGCAGCCAAGAGGACAGGGCCGAGTGGGAGCAGTACTTC.

This clonotype occurred a few times. The chain employs TRBV15 and TRBJ1-2; 7 bases match TRBD1. CDR3 length: 14 residues. With V trimmed by 1 base and J by 8 bases, 7 bases remained unmatched. Germline lookup yields CDR1 LNHNV and CDR2 YYDKDF (reference sequence). The CDR3 here is CATSRGTGPKGYTF. DNA of the CDR3: TGTGCCACCAGCAGAGGGACAGGACCAAAAGGCTACACCTTC.

This clonotype has a count of ten or more. The chain carries TRBV2 and TRBJ1-5; no clear D. V was clipped by 5 bases and J by 4 bases, with 9 bases between them. The CDR3 is 13 residues long. Germline assignment: CDR1 SNHLY and CDR2 FYNNEI. CDR3 region: CASSSETNQPQHF. The CDR3 DNA is TGTGCCAGCAGTTCAGAAACAAATCAGCCCCAGCATTTT. Supplemented by reference TRBV2 and TRBJ1-5, the full variable domain reads EPEVTQTPSHQVTQMGQEVILRCVPISNHLYFYWYRQILGQKVEFLVSFYNNEISEKSEIFDDQFSVERPDGSNFTLKIRSTKLEDSAMYFCASSSETNQPQHFGDGTRLSIL.

V and J are TRBV7-2 and TRBJ2-7; D remains ambiguous. Trimming pared 8 bases from V and 3 bases from J, leaving 11 bases between. Germline V gene lookup returns CDR1 SGHTA and CDR2 FQGNSA. This CDR3 region has 12 residues. The CDR3 loop reads CASSPEYYEQYF. The CDR3 DNA reads TGTGCCAGCTCGCCAGAGTACTACGAGCAGTACTTC.

This clonotype was counted many times. CDR3 sequence: CATSDPAGSGANVLTF. In DNA form, the CDR3 reads TGTGCCACCAGTGATCCGGCAGGCTCTGGGGCCAACGTCCTGACTTTC. J is TRBJ2-6 and V is TRBV24-1; D unclear. The CDR3 totals 16 residues. Deletions cut 3 bases from V and 0 bases from J, with 8 bases between. CDR1 is KGHDR and CDR2 is SFDVKD in the germline V gene.

J is TRBJ1-2 and V is TRBV29-1, with TRBD1 identical over 7 bases. The germline gives CDR1 SQVTM, CDR2 ANQGSEA. V lost 7 bases to trimming and J lost 4 bases; unmatched junction nucleotides: 9. The CDR3 sequence is 13 residues long. The CDR3 protein is CSAMDRTAYGYTF. DNA of the CDR3: TGCAGCGCCATGGACAGGACAGCCTATGGCTACACCTTC.

This clonotype was picked up a small number of times. The chain is built from TRBV2 and TRBJ2-7, with D perhaps matching TRBD2 (7 bases). From germline, CDR1 is SNHLY and CDR2 FYNNEI. There are 16 residues in the CDR3. The ends were cut back, 6 bases at V and 3 bases at J, with 21 bases in the middle. The CDR3 bases are TGTGCCAGCAGCGTAGCGGGCCCGGGACAAGACTACGAGCAGTACTTC. Its translation: CASSVAGPGQDYEQYF.

This clonotype was observed at least ten times. The CDR3, as DNA: TGTGCCTGGAGCGGAGTGAACAGGGGCAATCAGCCCCAGCATTTT. Protein product: CAWSGVNRGNQPQHF. The chain uses TRBV30 and TRBJ1-5, with D maybe TRBD1 (6 bases). Germline loops: CDR1 GTSNPN, CDR2 SVGIG (reference sequence). The CDR3 consists of 15 residues. Trimming removed 3 bases at V and 2 bases at J, with 14 bases between. The whole variable domain, filled in from reference TRBV30 and TRBJ1-5, reads SQTIHQWPATLVQPVGSPLSLECTVEGTSNPNLYWYRQAAGRGLQLLFYSVGIGQISSEVPQNLSASRPQDRQFILSSKKLLLSDSGFYLCAWSGVNRGNQPQHFGDGTRLSIL.

The chain carries TRBV19 and TRBJ2-7; the D gene is possibly TRBD2 (6 bases). V was clipped by 3 bases and J by 0 bases, with 9 bases between them. The length of the CDR3 is 14 residues. Germline V gene sequence: CDR1 LNHDA, CDR2 SQIVND (reference sequence). CDR3 in amino acids: CASSIWRGSYEQYF. As DNA, the CDR3 is TGTGCCAGTAGTATTTGGAGGGGCTCCTACGAGCAGTACTTC.

The chain carries TRBV19 and TRBJ1-1, with D possibly TRBD1 on 5 matching bases. V lost 9 bases, J lost 1 base, and 15 bases lay in between. Germline CDR1 LNHDA, CDR2 SQIVND (reference sequence). This CDR3 spans 14 amino acids. The CDR3 loop reads CASGPGHPNTEAFF. In DNA, the CDR3 is TGTGCCAGCGGACCAGGACACCCGAACACTGAAGCTTTCTTT.

About this clonotype itself: A much larger clone lies one base from this, so it may be a read error. The CDR3 DNA reads TGTGCCATCAGTTACCGGGACGATTCACCCCTCCACTTT. As protein: CAISYRDDSPLHF. The rearrangement uses TRBV10-3 and TRBJ1-6; tentative D call: TRBD1 (5 bases). The CDR3 totals 13 residues. Trimming cost V 5 bases and J 8 bases, with 10 bases left between them. Per the germline V gene, CDR1 is ENHRY and CDR2 is SYGVKD.

The chain combines TRBV7-2 with TRBJ1-4, with 7 positions matching TRBD1. Germline V lookup: CDR1 SGHTA, CDR2 FQGNSA. J gave up 8 bases and V 2 bases, and 11 bases lay outside the gene matches. The CDR3 sequence is 16 residues long. CDR3: CASSLLTGALREKLFF. The CDR3 DNA reads as TGTGCCAGCAGCTTACTTACAGGGGCCCTTCGAGAAAAACTGTTTTTT.